The subject of this entry is one TCR beta chain. Its specificity is unknown. This sample was included in a study of blood T cells in healthy people across ages. In germline, CDR1 is SEHNR, CDR2 FQNEAQ (reference sequence). The CDR3 is 16 residues long. Trimming removed 1 base from V and 2 bases from J, with 13 bases in between. Alongside a J-beta primer mix, a sample-barcoded 5' primer served in a second PCR lasting about 7 to 12 cycles. TCRdb reprocessed the 5' RACE reads with MiXCR, giving one entry per CDR3 protein. In the table there are 1.5 million to 2 million distinct CDR3 sequences, around 48% of which are singletons. Overall study findings and caveats: TCR beta diversity was tightly associated with the proportion of naive T cells.

This clonotype was sampled from a woman between 40 and 55 years old in good health. V is TRBV7-9 and J is TRBJ2-3, with D maybe TRBD2 (7 bases). Sequencing used blood. CDR3: CASSLEVGGPTDTQYF. CDR3 bases: TGTGCCAGCAGCTTAGAGGTGGGGGGGCCCACAGATACGCAGTATTTT.